This record looks at one TCR beta chain sequence and its context. This CDR3 spans 17 amino acids. Trimming took 7 bases from V and 2 from J, leaving 24 bases between them. The germline V gene encodes CDR1 SGHTA and CDR2 FQGNSA. Original processing methods: By means of reference gene primer amplification, nucleated cell counts were estimated. Sequencing was performed with immunoSEQ multiplex PCR; in TCRdb, only in-frame clones are kept and a portion is missing. Clone size and the V and J calls come from that table; the DNA yielded D and trimming. The sample lists 250,000 or so clones; 80% to 85% were seen once. The entry originates in a study of blood T cell repertoires in COVID-19. The overall study: Material from acute and convalescent COVID-19 was sourced from the United States, Italy and Spain. T cells, B-cell-depleted T cells, or PBMCs supplied cDNA or gDNA.

The sample was peripheral blood. The source of this sequence is a man between 60 and 75 years old with acute or convalescent COVID-19. The V and J genes are TRBV7-2 and TRBJ2-7, with D maybe TRBD2 (5 bases). The CDR3 reads CASISPIGGPATYEQYF. The CDR3 nucleotides read TGTGCCAGCATCTCCCCTATCGGCGGGCCGGCCACCTACGAGCAGTACTTC. The full variable domain, rest sourced from reference TRBV7-2 and TRBJ2-7, is GAGVSQSPSNKVTEKGKDVELRCDPISGHTALYWYRQSLGQGLEFLIYFQGNSAPDKSGLPSDRFSAERTGGSVSTLTIQRTQQEDSAVYLCASISPIGGPATYEQYFGPGTRLTVT.